Below are 21 T cell receptor beta chains sequenced from a single sample in a study of blood T cell repertoires in COVID-19. Sequencing was performed with immunoSEQ multiplex PCR; in TCRdb, only in-frame clones are kept and a portion is missing. Among roughly 140,000 clones listed, about 80% were seen once. Sequencing input: peripheral blood. The origin of the receptors is a human donor in a cohort sampled during active COVID-19.

The chain carries TRBV11-2 and TRBJ2-1; 7 bases match TRBD2. Losses at the gene ends were 6 bases for V and 10 bases for J; bases not matched to a gene: 15. CDR3 length equals 15 residues. CDR1 and CDR2 (germline): SGHAT, FQNNGV. CDR3 nucleotides: TGTGCCAGCAGAGGGGTACTGGCGGGGGAACGGGAGCAGTTCTTC. This gives the protein CASRGVLAGEREQFF.

The chain carries TRBV5-1 and TRBJ2-3; a weak D match, TRBD2 (6 bases). V lost 5 bases to trimming and J lost 3 bases, with 10 bases between them. CDR1 SGHRS and CDR2 YFSETQ come from the germline V gene. This CDR3 comprises 13 residues. The CDR3 protein is CASRWTTTDTQYF. CDR3 sequence (DNA): TGCGCCAGCAGATGGACTACTACAGATACGCAGTATTTT.

This chain uses TRBV6-5 with TRBJ2-7; D might be TRBD1 (5 bases). The CDR3 covers 14 residues. Trimming pared 1 base from V and 3 bases from J, leaving 10 bases between. Looked up from germline, CDR1 is MNHEY and CDR2 is SVGAGI. In nucleotides, the CDR3 is TGTGCCAGCAGTTACTTGGGGCAGAGCTACGAGCAGTACTTC. Protein: CASSYLGQSYEQYF.

V gene TRBV5-4 combines with J gene TRBJ2-7, with D perhaps matching TRBD2 (6 bases). Trimming cost V 4 bases and J 5 bases, with 16 bases left between them. Germline V gives CDR1 SGHNT, CDR2 YYREEE (reference sequence). The CDR3 totals 14 residues. CDR3 amino acids: CASSPTGTYDEQYF. The CDR3 DNA reads as TGTGCCAGCAGCCCGACCGGGACTTACGACGAGCAGTACTTC.

Regarding this clone: The same CDR3 is also encoded by other DNA sequences in this sample. The chain combines TRBV3-1 (or the pseudogene TRBV3-2) with TRBJ1-5; the match to TRBD1 covers 9 bases. Germline assignment: CDR1 LGHDT and CDR2 YNNKEL (reference sequence). The CDR3 is made up of 13 amino acids. V shed 4 bases, J shed 7 bases, and the junction held 2 bases outside the gene matches. The CDR3 reads CASSRQGGQPQHF. CDR3 in DNA: TGTGCCAGCAGCCGACAGGGGGGACAGCCCCAGCATTTT.

This chain links TRBV11-2 with TRBJ2-3; 9 positions agree with TRBD1. The CDR3 loop spans 15 amino acids. The germline V gene has CDR1 SGHAT and CDR2 FQNNGV. Trimming at V came to 5 bases and at J to 3 bases, leaving 6 bases not matched to a gene. CDR3 amino acids: CASSRRGQGTDTQYF. In nucleotides, the CDR3 is TGTGCCAGCAGCCGCCGGGGACAGGGAACAGATACGCAGTATTTT.

This chain joins TRBV6-5 and TRBJ2-3; perhaps TRBD2 as D (5 bases). The CDR3 consists of 15 residues. Trimming stripped 5 bases from V and 1 base from J, with 13 bases between. Germline-derived CDR1 and CDR2 are MNHEY and SVGAGI. CDR3 amino acids: CASSLTTLGTDTQYF. The CDR3 region has the DNA TGTGCCAGCAGTCTGACTACTTTAGGCACAGATACGCAGTATTTT.

This clone has ten or more counts. This chain links TRBV6-5 with TRBJ2-2; TRBD2 is a possible D gene (6 bases). There are 14 residues in the CDR3. CDR1 MNHEY and CDR2 SVGAGI come from the germline V gene. V shed 11 bases and J shed 3 bases, with 16 bases lying between them. The CDR3: CAARRDGDTGELFF. Written as DNA, the CDR3 is TGTGCCGCAAGGCGGGACGGAGACACCGGGGAGCTGTTTTTT.

The rearrangement joins TRBV19 to TRBJ1-3; a possible D gene is TRBD1 (5 bases). From germline, CDR1 is LNHDA and CDR2 SQIVND (reference sequence). Trimming took off 5 bases at V and 3 bases at J, with 8 bases between the two ends. This CDR3 spans 13 amino acids. The CDR3 protein is CASSAGYGNTIYF. The CDR3 nucleotides are TGTGCCAGTAGTGCAGGGTATGGAAACACCATATATTTT.

The V gene is TRBV9, the J gene TRBJ2-1; the D gene is possibly TRBD2 (6 bases). There are 16 residues in the CDR3. Germline CDR1 and CDR2: SGDLS and YYNGEE. The V end was cut by 1 base, the J end by 2 bases, with 13 bases between. The chain's CDR3 is CASSVQEGFPYNEQFF. CDR3 nucleotide sequence: TGTGCCAGCAGCGTACAGGAGGGGTTCCCCTACAATGAGCAGTTCTTC.

J is TRBJ1-6 and V is TRBV6-4, with unresolved D. The germline V gene encodes CDR1 MRHNA and CDR2 SNTAGT. This CDR3 is built from 14 residues. Trimming shortened V by 3 bases and J by 8 bases, and 11 bases separated the two germline ends. This CDR3 reads CASSDSGWDSPLHF. The CDR3 DNA is TGTGCCAGCAGTGATTCAGGCTGGGATTCACCCCTCCACTTT.

J is TRBJ2-5 and V is TRBV29-1, with a tentative D call TRBD2 (6 bases). Germline V gene sequence: CDR1 SQVTM, CDR2 ANQGSEA. The CDR3 has 15 residues. The germline V and J ends were trimmed by 6 bases and 1 base, with 18 bases remaining between them. As DNA, the CDR3 is TGCAGCGTGCGACGGGACTCCGGGCCCCAAGAGACCCAGTACTTC. It translates to CSVRRDSGPQETQYF. The whole variable domain, remainder taken from reference TRBV29-1 and TRBJ2-5, is SAVISQKPSRDICQRGTSLTIQCQVDSQVTMMFWYRQQPGQSLTLIATANQGSEATYESGFVIDKFPISRPNLTFSTLTVSNMSPEDSSIYLCSVRRDSGPQETQYFGPGTRLLVL.

This clone appeared a single time. This sequence joins TRBV9 and TRBJ2-6; D might be TRBD1 (5 bases). V lost 2 bases and J 0 bases, leaving 9 bases between the germline ends. From germline, CDR1 is SGDLS and CDR2 YYNGEE. This CDR3 has 16 residues. Here the CDR3 DNA reads TGTGCCAGCAGCGTCGGACACCTCTCTGGGGCCAACGTCCTGACTTTC. Protein: CASSVGHLSGANVLTF.

The J gene is TRBJ2-3, the V gene TRBV10-1, with TRBD1 identical over 8 bases. The germline gives CDR1 WNHNN, CDR2 SYGVQD (reference sequence). V shed 5 bases and J 3 bases; nucleotides not matched to a gene: 4. This CDR3 contains 14 residues. CDR3 in DNA: TGCGCCAGCAGTAAGGACAGGGTAACAGATACGCAGTATTTT. It encodes CASSKDRVTDTQYF.

The V and J genes are TRBV6-5 and TRBJ1-4; TRBD1 aligns across 7 bases. In germline, CDR1 is MNHEY, CDR2 SVGAGI. The CDR3 spans 14 residues. The V segment lost 5 bases and the J segment 4 bases; nucleotides outside the gene matches: 4. CDR3 nucleotide sequence: TGTGCCAGCAGTCCTGGGACAGTTAATGAAAAACTGTTTTTT. This sequence encodes CASSPGTVNEKLFF.

The chain recombines TRBV2 with TRBJ2-6, with 7 bases identical to TRBD1. Germline values: CDR1 SNHLY, CDR2 FYNNEI. CDR3 length: 18 residues. V lost 10 bases to trimming and J lost 2 bases; unmatched junction nucleotides: 17. CDR3 in amino acids: CATKWSTGWVAGANVLTF. CDR3 DNA sequence: TGTGCCACAAAGTGGTCGACAGGGTGGGTGGCTGGGGCCAACGTCCTGACTTTC.

The chain uses TRBV5-4 and TRBJ2-7; 10 nucleotides line up with TRBD1. The germline V gene encodes CDR1 SGHNT and CDR2 YYREEE (reference sequence). CDR3 length: 16 amino acids. Unmatched junction bases numbered 10, after V lost 4 bases and J lost 3 bases. This CDR3 is CASSRARTGGIYEQYF. Here the CDR3 DNA reads TGTGCCAGCAGCCGAGCCCGGACAGGGGGGATCTACGAGCAGTACTTC.

The chain is built from TRBV11-2 and TRBJ2-7; 11 nucleotides line up with TRBD2. CDR3 length equals 14 residues. The germline CDR1 and CDR2 sequences are SGHAT and FQNNGV. With V trimmed by 5 bases and J by 3 bases, 3 bases remained unmatched. The CDR3 coding sequence is TGTGCCAGCAGCCCGACTAGCGGGAACTACGAGCAGTACTTC. Encoded protein: CASSPTSGNYEQYF.

Only a few counts were recorded for this clone. The rearrangement uses TRBV2 and TRBJ1-5; D is perhaps TRBD1 (5 bases). The CDR3 sequence is 15 residues long. The germline V gene encodes CDR1 SNHLY and CDR2 FYNNEI. The ends were cut back, 7 bases at V and 4 bases at J, with 17 bases in the middle. Here the CDR3 reads CASNFQGGENQPQHF. The CDR3 nucleotides read TGTGCCAGCAACTTTCAGGGAGGGGAGAATCAGCCCCAGCATTTT.

This clone was observed a single time. The genes are TRBV6-5 and TRBJ1-6, with TRBD1 as a possible D gene (5 bases). The germline CDR1 and CDR2 sequences are MNHEY and SVGAGI. The CDR3 runs to 15 residues. The V end was cut by 8 bases, the J end by 7 bases, with 18 bases between. CDR3 region: CASWAQDRVNSPLHF. The CDR3 DNA follows: TGTGCCAGCTGGGCCCAAGACAGAGTAAATTCACCCCTCCACTTT.

The V and J genes are TRBV29-1 and TRBJ2-7, with D possibly TRBD1 on 6 matching bases. V lost 3 bases and J lost 6, with 9 bases in between. Germline CDR1 is SQVTM and CDR2 is ANQGSEA. The CDR3 runs to 11 residues. The CDR3 nucleotides read TGCAGCGTTGATTCAGGGGTCGAGCAGTACTTC. Translated, it gives CSVDSGVEQYF.